This TCR beta chain was identified during a study of metastatic and nonmetastatic thyroid tumors. Study outcomes and limitations: Across blood and tumor, TCR beta diversity in malignant thyroid tumors was reportedly significantly higher than in benign nodules.

In the study's own analysis: It was from CDR3 differences across clinicopathological groups that a distant-metastasis classifier for papillary thyroid cancer was built. TCRdb re-called clones from the PCR reads using MiXCR. The V and J calls come from TCRdb's annotation, not from the publication. This table has roughly 34,000 clones, around 23% appearing once. The CDR3 covers 14 residues. Germline loops: CDR1 SNHLY, CDR2 FYNNEI. The V segment lost 6 bases and the J segment 5 bases; nucleotides outside the gene matches: 5. This clone was found many times. The antigen remains undetermined. Among the patients, none had received any treatment before thyroid surgery.

Sequencing was performed on tumor tissue. The gene calls are TRBV2 and TRBJ2-1, with TRBD1 matching 9 bases. The receptor comes from a male donor with papillary thyroid cancer or a benign thyroid nodule (not recorded which). Some clones in this sample may be carry-over from other donors' samples. CDR3 loop: CASRDGQGNNEQFF. The CDR3 coding sequence is TGTGCCAGCAGGGATGGACAGGGGAACAATGAGCAGTTCTTC.